The sequence of this TCR beta chain was determined in a study of OX40 agonist ivuxolimab in advanced cancers. Here immunoSEQ multiplex PCR was the method, and the copy in TCRdb shows in-frame clones only, minus some. Of roughly 80,000 clones listed, about 82% are singletons. About this clone: Its antigen remains unknown.

Study-wide points: Among the nonresponders, some also had low normalized T-cell clonal expansion.

Germline V gene lookup returns CDR1 MGHRA and CDR2 YSYEKL. With 0 bases removed from V and 5 bases from J, the gap between germline ends came to 13 bases. The CDR3 contains 15 residues. This receptor was taken from an adult with an advanced solid tumor such as melanoma, head and neck, liver or kidney cancer. This material consisted of CD4+ or CD8+ T cells sorted from blood, taken in a trial of the OX40 agonist ivuxolimab. The chain links TRBV4-1 to TRBJ2-5, with no clear D. For the CDR3, the DNA is TGCGCCAGCAGCCAAGAGGGAAACAGTGGGGAGACCCAGTACTTC. Its translation is CASSQEGNSGETQYF.